The clone carrying this TCR beta chain occurred many times. The CDR3 is 14 residues long. Germline V gene sequence: CDR1 SGHTA, CDR2 FQGTGA. The V end was cut by 2 bases, the J end by 5 bases, with 11 bases between. This entry is derived from a study of tumor-infiltrating lymphocytes in oesophageal squamous cell carcinoma. TCRdb independently ran MiXCR on the PCR reads; one entry per CDR3 protein. The top ten hold about 20% of the sample, which has 20,000 to 25,000 distinct CDR3 sequences, 34% seen once. The sample taken for sequencing was esophageal tumor tissue. The source is a female donor with esophageal squamous cell carcinoma. V is TRBV7-3 and J is TRBJ2-3; D uncertain. CDR3 DNA: TGTGCCAGCAGCTTACGCCCTTATGGAGATACGCAGTATTTT. Its translation: CASSLRPYGDTQYF.